Presented here are 16 T cell receptor beta chains from one specimen sequenced in a study of blood T cells in healthy people across ages. For the second PCR, which ran for 7 to 11 cycles, a sample-barcoded 5' primer and a J-beta primer mix were used. TCRdb reprocessed the 5' RACE reads with MiXCR, giving one entry per CDR3 protein. The sample contains roughly 680,000 distinct CDR3 sequences, roughly half of which appear only once. Sequencing was performed on blood. The receptors were gathered from a woman at least 80 years old in good health.

This clonotype appeared a single time. A read error may account for a junction end that differs from germline. V gene TRBV6-6 combines with J gene TRBJ1-3, with 11 nucleotides matching TRBD1. The length of the CDR3 is 16 residues. Germline CDR1 and CDR2: MNHNY and SVGAGI (reference sequence). CDR3 coding DNA: TGTGTCAGCAGTTACCCTGGGACAGGGGGTGGAAACACCATATATTTT. The encoded protein is CVSSYPGTGGGNTIYF.

This clonotype was seen repeatedly, ten times or more. This CDR3 is CASSLAGANVLTF. For the CDR3, the DNA is TGTGCCAGCAGCTTGGCTGGGGCCAACGTCCTGACTTTC. This sequence joins TRBV11-2 and TRBJ2-6, with unresolved D. Trimming shortened V by 3 bases and J by 2 bases, and 2 bases separated the two germline ends. CDR1 and CDR2 from the germline V gene are SGHAT and FQNNGV. The CDR3 has 13 residues.

This sequence joins TRBV10-3 and TRBJ2-1; 7 bases are a match to TRBD1. From germline, CDR1 is ENHRY and CDR2 SYGVKD. The V gene end was trimmed by 4 bases and the J gene end by 4 bases; junction bases not matched to a gene: 16. This CDR3 has 18 residues. CDR3 in amino acids: CAISGGNPDRWLYNEQFF. DNA for the CDR3: TGTGCCATCAGTGGGGGGAATCCGGACAGGTGGCTTTACAATGAGCAGTTCTTC.

As for this clonotype: The junction shows a germline mismatch at one end, possibly a read error. J is TRBJ1-2 and V is TRBV20-1, with D hard to call. The CDR3 covers 13 residues. Germline V gene data show CDR1 as DFQATT and CDR2 as SNEGSKA (reference sequence). The CDR3 DNA reads TGCAGTGCTTTTTGGCAGAGAGGCTATGGCCACACCTTC. The encoded protein is CSAFWQRGYGHTF.

This clonotype was seen a handful of times. The chain uses TRBV2 and TRBJ2-1; the D gene is possibly TRBD2 (7 bases). The germline V gene encodes CDR1 SNHLY and CDR2 FYNNEI. This CDR3 comprises 16 residues. V dropped 6 bases and J dropped 1 base, with 16 bases sitting between them. This CDR3 reads CASRFPGGQSYNEQFF. Here the CDR3 DNA reads TGTGCCAGCAGATTTCCGGGGGGCCAATCCTACAATGAGCAGTTCTTC.

This clonotype was counted a few times. J is TRBJ2-1 and V is TRBV6-5, with 11 bases aligning to TRBD2. The CDR3 is 16 residues long. Germline V CDR1 and CDR2: MNHEY, SVGAGI. V lost 5 bases, J lost 8 bases, and 11 bases stayed unmatched. CDR3 DNA: TGTGCCAGCAGTCTCACCCTAGCGGGAGGTGGGGATGAGCAGTTCTTC. Translated: CASSLTLAGGGDEQFF.

In its sample, this clonotype was seen a few times. The V and J genes are TRBV28 and TRBJ2-1; no firm D call. V lost 3 bases, J lost 9 bases, and 12 bases lay in between. The CDR3 loop spans 13 amino acids. Germline-derived CDR1 and CDR2 are MDHEN and SYDVKM. As DNA, the CDR3 is TGTGCCAGCAGTTTCGAGCTCTCCAGTGAGCAGTTCTTC. Protein sequence: CASSFELSSEQFF.

For this clonotype: A much bigger clone sits one base away, suggesting this may be a read error. The rearrangement joins TRBV20-1 to TRBJ2-4; a weak D match, TRBD2 (6 bases). Germline V lookup: CDR1 DFQATT, CDR2 SNEGSKA (reference sequence). V gave up 0 bases and J gave up 6 bases, with 12 bases separating them. The CDR3 covers 14 residues. This CDR3 is CSARDRDCLNIQYF. The CDR3, as DNA: TGCAGTGCTAGAGACCGGGACTGTCTAAACATTCAGTACTTC.

The chain combines TRBV6-1 with TRBJ2-1, with 15 bases matching TRBD2. Germline values: CDR1 MNHNS, CDR2 SASEGT. The CDR3 has 19 residues. V lost 8 bases and J lost 4; bases outside the gene matches: 15. The CDR3: CASHSVVRTSGRGYNEQFF. The CDR3 nucleotides are TGTGCCAGCCATTCTGTTGTCCGGACTAGCGGGAGGGGATACAATGAGCAGTTCTTC.

This clonotype is a singleton in its sample. The V call is TRBV9, the J call TRBJ1-5; unclear D gene. With 0 bases removed from V and 11 bases from J, the gap between germline ends came to 12 bases. Germline V gives CDR1 SGDLS, CDR2 YYNGEE. The CDR3 loop spans 13 amino acids. CDR3 in amino acids: CASSVEWGGAQHF. CDR3 sequence (DNA): TGTGCCAGCAGCGTAGAGTGGGGTGGAGCCCAGCATTTT.

This clonotype has just a few counts. This rearrangement joins TRBV5-1 to TRBJ2-4, with D unresolved. The J call may be mistaken, given a closer DNA end match to TRBJ2-7. Germline loops: CDR1 SGHRS, CDR2 YFSETQ. The CDR3 sequence is 13 residues long. CDR3 loop: CASSRRPGSEQYF. For the CDR3, the DNA is TGCGCCAGCAGCCGGCGACCGGGTTCCGAGCAGTACTTC.

This clonotype was counted ten times or more. The rearrangement links TRBV4-2 to TRBJ2-3, with D perhaps matching TRBD2 (6 bases). Germline CDR1 and CDR2: LGHNA and YNFKEQ. V lost 4 bases, J lost 6 bases, and 11 bases lay in between. The CDR3 has 13 amino acids. The CDR3 sequence: CASSPGTFDTQYF. CDR3 in DNA: TGTGCCAGCAGCCCAGGGACTTTCGATACGCAGTATTTT.

The chain combines TRBV7-3 with TRBJ2-7; 11 bases agree with TRBD1. Per the germline V gene, CDR1 is SGHTA and CDR2 is FQGTGA. The CDR3 is 18 amino acids. V was clipped by 3 bases and J by 2 bases; unmatched bases: 12. The CDR3 protein is CASSFSRAGTGGPYEQYF. CDR3 bases: TGTGCCAGCAGCTTCTCACGGGCCGGGACAGGGGGACCCTACGAGCAGTACTTC.

V and J are TRBV10-3 and TRBJ2-3; D not resolved. The CDR3 covers 12 residues. The V end lost 6 bases, the J end lost 8 bases, and 12 bases lay between the germline ends. Germline assignment: CDR1 ENHRY and CDR2 SYGVKD. CDR3 bases: TGTGCCATCAGCCCTCAGCGCGGTACGCAGTATTTT. Translating it yields CAISPQRGTQYF.

The chain recombines TRBV12-3 or TRBV12-4 with TRBJ2-3; possible D gene TRBD1, 6 bases. The V gene lost 5 bases and the J gene lost 5 bases, with 11 bases spanning the gap. The CDR3 has 13 amino acids. The CDR3 DNA follows: TGTGCCAGCAGTGTCGCAGGGGTAGATACGCAGTATTTT. It translates to CASSVAGVDTQYF.

This clonotype was recorded once. The chain combines TRBV12-3 or TRBV12-4 with TRBJ1-5; D not certain. The CDR3 has 14 residues. V gave up 5 bases and J gave up 2 bases, with 10 bases separating them. The CDR3 spells CASSRPGRNQPQHF. The CDR3 bases are TGTGCCAGCAGTCGGCCGGGTCGCAATCAGCCCCAGCATTTT.